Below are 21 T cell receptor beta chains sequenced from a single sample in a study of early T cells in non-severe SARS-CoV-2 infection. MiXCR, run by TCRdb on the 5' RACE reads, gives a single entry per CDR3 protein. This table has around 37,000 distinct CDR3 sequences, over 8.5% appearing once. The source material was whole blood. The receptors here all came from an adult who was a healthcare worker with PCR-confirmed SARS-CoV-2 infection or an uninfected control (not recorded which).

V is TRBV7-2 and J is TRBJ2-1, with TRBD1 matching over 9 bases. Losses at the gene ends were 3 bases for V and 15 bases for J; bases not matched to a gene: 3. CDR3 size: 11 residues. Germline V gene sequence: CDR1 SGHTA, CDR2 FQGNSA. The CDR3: CASSFDRGLFF. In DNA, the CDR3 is TGTGCCAGCAGCTTCGACAGGGGGTTGTTCTTC.

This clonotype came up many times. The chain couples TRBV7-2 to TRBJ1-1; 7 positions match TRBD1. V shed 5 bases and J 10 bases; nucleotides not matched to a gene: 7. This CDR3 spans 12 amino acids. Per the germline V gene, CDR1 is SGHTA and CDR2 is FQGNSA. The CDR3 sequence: CASSPSSGGAFF. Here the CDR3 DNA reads TGTGCCAGCAGCCCATCTTCAGGGGGAGCTTTCTTT.

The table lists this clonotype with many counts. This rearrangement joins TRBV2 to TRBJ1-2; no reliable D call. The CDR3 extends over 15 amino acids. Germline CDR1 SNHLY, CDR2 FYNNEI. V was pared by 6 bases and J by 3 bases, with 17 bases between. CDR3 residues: CASRGPPGPDYGYTF. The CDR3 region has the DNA TGTGCCAGCAGAGGCCCACCGGGTCCGGACTATGGCTACACCTTC.

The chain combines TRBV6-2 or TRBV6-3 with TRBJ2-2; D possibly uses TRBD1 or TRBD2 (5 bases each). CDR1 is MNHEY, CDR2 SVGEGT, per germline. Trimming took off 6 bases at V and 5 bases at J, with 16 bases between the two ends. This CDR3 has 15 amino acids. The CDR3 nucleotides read TGTGCCAGCAGCCCCTTCGGGGCGCAAACCGGGGAGCTGTTTTTT. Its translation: CASSPFGAQTGELFF.

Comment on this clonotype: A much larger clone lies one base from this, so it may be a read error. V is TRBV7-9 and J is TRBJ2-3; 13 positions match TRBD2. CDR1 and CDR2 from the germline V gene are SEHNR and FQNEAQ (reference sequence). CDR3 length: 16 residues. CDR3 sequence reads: CASRPRLAGGTDTQCF. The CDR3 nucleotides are TGTGCCAGCAGGCCGCGACTAGCGGGGGGCACAGATACGCAGTGTTTT.

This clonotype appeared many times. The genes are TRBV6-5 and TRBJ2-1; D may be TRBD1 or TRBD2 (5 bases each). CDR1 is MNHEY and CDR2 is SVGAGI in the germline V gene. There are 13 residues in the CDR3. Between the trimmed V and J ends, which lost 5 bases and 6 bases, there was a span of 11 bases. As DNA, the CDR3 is TGTGCCAGCAGTGCAGGGAGTGGCAATGAGCAGTTCTTC. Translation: CASSAGSGNEQFF.

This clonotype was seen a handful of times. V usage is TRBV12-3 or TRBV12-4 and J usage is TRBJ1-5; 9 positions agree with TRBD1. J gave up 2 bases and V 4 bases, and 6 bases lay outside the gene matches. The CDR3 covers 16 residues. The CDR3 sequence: CASSSGQGIGNQPQHF. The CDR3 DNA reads TGTGCCAGCAGTTCCGGACAGGGGATAGGCAATCAGCCCCAGCATTTT.

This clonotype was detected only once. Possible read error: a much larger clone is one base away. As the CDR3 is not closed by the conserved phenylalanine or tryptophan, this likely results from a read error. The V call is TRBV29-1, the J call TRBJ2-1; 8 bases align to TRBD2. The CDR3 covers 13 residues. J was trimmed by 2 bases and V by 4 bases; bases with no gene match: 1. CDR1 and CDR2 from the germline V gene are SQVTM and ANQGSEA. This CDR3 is CSVGGGTYNEQFL. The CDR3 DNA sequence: TGCAGCGTTGGCGGGGGGACCTACAATGAGCAGTTCCTC.

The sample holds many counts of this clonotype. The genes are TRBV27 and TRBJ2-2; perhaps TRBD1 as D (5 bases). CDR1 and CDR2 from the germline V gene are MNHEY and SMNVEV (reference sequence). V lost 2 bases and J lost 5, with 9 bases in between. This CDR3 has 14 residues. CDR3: CASSLGAATGELFF. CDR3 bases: TGTGCCAGCAGTTTAGGGGCAGCTACCGGGGAGCTGTTTTTT.

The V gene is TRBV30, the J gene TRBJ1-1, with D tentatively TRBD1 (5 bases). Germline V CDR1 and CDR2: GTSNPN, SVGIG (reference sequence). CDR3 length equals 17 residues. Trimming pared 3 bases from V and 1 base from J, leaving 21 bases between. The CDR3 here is CAWRRQNGPLSNTEAFF. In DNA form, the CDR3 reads TGTGCCTGGAGGAGACAGAACGGGCCCCTATCGAACACTGAAGCTTTCTTT.

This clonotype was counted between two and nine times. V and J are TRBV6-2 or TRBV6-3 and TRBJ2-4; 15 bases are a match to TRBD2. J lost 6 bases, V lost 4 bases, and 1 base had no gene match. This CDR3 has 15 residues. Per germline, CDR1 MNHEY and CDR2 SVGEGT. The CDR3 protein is CASSWTSGGANIQYF. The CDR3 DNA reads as TGTGCCAGCAGTTGGACTAGCGGGGGGGCAAACATTCAGTACTTC.

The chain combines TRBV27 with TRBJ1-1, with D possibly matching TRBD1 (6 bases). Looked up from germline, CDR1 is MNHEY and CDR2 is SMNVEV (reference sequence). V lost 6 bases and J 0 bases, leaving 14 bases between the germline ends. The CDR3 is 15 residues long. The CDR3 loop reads CASRAQGWVNTEAFF. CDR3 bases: TGTGCCAGCAGGGCGCAGGGGTGGGTGAACACTGAAGCTTTCTTT.

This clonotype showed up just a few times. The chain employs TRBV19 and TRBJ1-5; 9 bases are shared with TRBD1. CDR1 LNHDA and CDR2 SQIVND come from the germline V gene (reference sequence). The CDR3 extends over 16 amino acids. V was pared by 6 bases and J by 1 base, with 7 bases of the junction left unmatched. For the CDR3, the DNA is TGTGCCAGTAGCAGGACAGGGGCACTAAGCAATCAGCCCCAGCATTTT. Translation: CASSRTGALSNQPQHF.

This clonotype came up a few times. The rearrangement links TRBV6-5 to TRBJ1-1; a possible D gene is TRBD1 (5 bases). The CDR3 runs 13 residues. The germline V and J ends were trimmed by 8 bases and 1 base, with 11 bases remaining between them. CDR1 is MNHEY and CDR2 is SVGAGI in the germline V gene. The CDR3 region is CASQRGSNTEAFF. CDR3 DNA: TGTGCCAGCCAAAGGGGCTCGAACACTGAAGCTTTCTTT.

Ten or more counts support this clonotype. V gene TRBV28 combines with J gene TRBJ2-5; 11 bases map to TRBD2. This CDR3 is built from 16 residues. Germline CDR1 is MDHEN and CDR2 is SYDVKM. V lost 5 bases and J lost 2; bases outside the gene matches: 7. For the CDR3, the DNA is TGTGCCAGCAGTACCAGACTAGCGGGGCGACAAGAGACCCAGTACTTC. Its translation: CASSTRLAGRQETQYF.

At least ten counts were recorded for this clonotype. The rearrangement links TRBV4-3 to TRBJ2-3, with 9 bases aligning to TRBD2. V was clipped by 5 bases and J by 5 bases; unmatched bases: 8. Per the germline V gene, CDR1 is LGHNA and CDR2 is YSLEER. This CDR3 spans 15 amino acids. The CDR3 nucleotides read TGCGCCAGCAGCGAATTAGCGGGGGCGGTAGATACGCAGTATTTT. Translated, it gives CASSELAGAVDTQYF.

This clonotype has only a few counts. The CDR3 nucleotides read TGCAGTGCTAGAGATCCCTCCGATGCCGCGGAGACCCAGTACTTC. This gives the protein CSARDPSDAAETQYF. J is TRBJ2-5 and V is TRBV20-1; D call uncertain. The germline CDR1 and CDR2 sequences are DFQATT and SNEGSKA (reference sequence). V was clipped by 0 bases and J by 5 bases, with 16 bases between them. The CDR3 covers 15 residues.

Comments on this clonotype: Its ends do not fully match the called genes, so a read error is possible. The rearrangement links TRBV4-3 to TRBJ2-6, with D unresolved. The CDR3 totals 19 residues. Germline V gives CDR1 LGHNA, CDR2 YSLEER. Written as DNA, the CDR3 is TGCGCCAGCAACCAAGATCCGGTAGATTCAGGATCTGGGGCCAACGTCCTGACTTTC. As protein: CASNQDPVDSGSGANVLTF.

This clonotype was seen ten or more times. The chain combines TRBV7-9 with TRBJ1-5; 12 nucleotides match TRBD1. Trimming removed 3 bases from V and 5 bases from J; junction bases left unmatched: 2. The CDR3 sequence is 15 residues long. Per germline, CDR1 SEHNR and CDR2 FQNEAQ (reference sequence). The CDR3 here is CASSFGTGGHQPQHF. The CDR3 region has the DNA TGTGCCAGCAGCTTTGGGACAGGGGGCCATCAGCCCCAGCATTTT. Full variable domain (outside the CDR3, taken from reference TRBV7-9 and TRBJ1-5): DTGVSQNPRHKITKRGQNVTFRCDPISEHNRLYWYRQTLGQGPEFLTYFQNEAQLEKSRLLSDRFSAERPKGSFSTLEIQRTEQGDSAMYLCASSFGTGGHQPQHFGDGTRLSIL.

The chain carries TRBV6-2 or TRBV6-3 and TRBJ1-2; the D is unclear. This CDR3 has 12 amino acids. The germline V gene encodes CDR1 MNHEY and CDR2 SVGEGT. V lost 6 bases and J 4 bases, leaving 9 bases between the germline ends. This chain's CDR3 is CASSLNTYGYTF. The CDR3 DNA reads TGTGCCAGCAGCCTTAACACCTATGGCTACACCTTC.

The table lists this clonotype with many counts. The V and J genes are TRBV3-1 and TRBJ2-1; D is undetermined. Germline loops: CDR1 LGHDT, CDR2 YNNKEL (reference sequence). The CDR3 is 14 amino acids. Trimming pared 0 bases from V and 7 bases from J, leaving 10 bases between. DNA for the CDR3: TGTGCCAGCAGCCAAGATTTCGTGGGTAATGAGCAGTTCTTC. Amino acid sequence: CASSQDFVGNEQFF.